This TCR beta chain is from a study of blood T cell repertoires in COVID-19. Study overall: Acute-phase and convalescent COVID-19 samples originated in the United States, Italy and Spain. PBMCs, B-cell-depleted T cells, or T cells were the source of the cDNA or gDNA that made up the material.

This clone appeared once. The CDR3 is 13 residues long. Per the germline V gene, CDR1 is SGHVS and CDR2 is FNYEAQ. Deletions cut 4 bases from V and 1 base from J, with 4 bases between. Original methodology: From reference gene primer amplification, estimates of nucleated cell counts were derived. Assay used: immunoSEQ multiplex PCR; TCRdb lists only in-frame clones, some missing. The V and J calls and clone size come from that table; D and trimming were worked out from the DNA. The table includes approximately 120,000 clones, around 81% detected once. Sequences were obtained from peripheral blood. The V call is TRBV7-6, the J call TRBJ2-2, with D hard to call. This receptor was obtained from a woman aged 50 to 65 with acute or convalescent COVID-19. The CDR3 DNA follows: TGTGCCAGCAGCTCCCTGAACACCGGGGAGCTGTTTTTT. Its translation: CASSSLNTGELFF.